A selection of T cell receptor beta chains follows, all from one sample in a study of Graves' ophthalmopathy and Graves' hyperthyroidism. Each CDR3 protein is one row after TCRdb ran MiXCR on the multiplex PCR reads. The table has about half a million distinct CDR3 sequences, around 15% seen once; the top ten hold approximately 9.8%. The specimen sequenced was blood. These receptor sequences come from a woman younger than 45 with Graves' ophthalmopathy. Both conserved end residues are trimmed from each CDR3. D genes are given only for firm matches.

J gene	V gene	D gene	CDR3 protein
TRBJ2-4	TRBV6-1	.	ASSEAGPAKNIKY
TRBJ1-6	TRBV12-3/TRBV12-4	TRBD1	ASSPRQGGGSPLH
TRBJ1-2	TRBV6-2/TRBV6-3	TRBD1	ASSYRHHRDRDRGYT
TRBJ1-1	TRBV5-6	TRBD1	ASSPGQGFGKPATEAF
TRBJ2-5	TRBV28	.	ASSFVVGAPETQY
TRBJ1-5	TRBV6-1	.	ATVSDNGNQPQH
TRBJ1-5	TRBV24-1	.	ATSDPTGNQPQH
TRBJ1-2	TRBV24-1	.	ATSAPGAYGYT
TRBJ1-5	TRBV28	.	ASSLPGNNQPQH
TRBJ2-2	TRBV11-2	TRBD1	ASSLVGRGPGGELF
TRBJ2-7	TRBV4-1	TRBD2	ASSRTSGRTYEQY
TRBJ2-7	TRBV12-3/TRBV12-4	.	ASSPVGLYEQY
TRBJ1-5	TRBV2	.	ASSGSRSRKFQPQH
TRBJ1-6	TRBV12-3/TRBV12-4	TRBD1	ASSAEGAPYNSPLH
TRBJ2-2	TRBV20-1	TRBD1	SATLRGLGGELF
TRBJ1-6	TRBV7-2	.	ASSLKGGSPLH
TRBJ1-2	TRBV4-1	TRBD1	ASSQDVTGAVYGYT
TRBJ1-6	TRBV20-1	TRBD1	SARGTGFRQSYNSPLH
TRBJ1-1	TRBV20-1	.	SAAVLGRNVGEAF
TRBJ2-7	TRBV28	TRBD1	ASTPRTGQYEQY
TRBJ1-2	TRBV27	TRBD1	ASSTTGLYGYT
TRBJ1-1	TRBV7-8	TRBD1	ASSLDRGRTYTEAF
TRBJ1-2	TRBV5-1	.	ASSWTENYGYT
TRBJ1-2	TRBV19	.	ASSIRETARLYGYT
TRBJ2-2	TRBV11-1	TRBD1	ASSPQGTGGHTGELF
TRBJ1-3	TRBV2	.	ASEETIKEDTIY
TRBJ2-5	TRBV4-1	TRBD2	ASSQVAGGALQETQY
TRBJ1-2	TRBV6-5	TRBD1	ASIALTGASNGYT
TRBJ2-2	TRBV12-3/TRBV12-4	.	ASTSEAGELF
TRBJ1-6	TRBV18	TRBD1	ASSLGQGANSPLH
TRBJ1-2	TRBV20-1	TRBD1	SDIGGVYGYT
TRBJ1-5	TRBV28	TRBD1	ASSRLGQGGKPQH
TRBJ2-7	TRBV6-1	.	ASSDGRPYEQY
TRBJ2-2	TRBV11-2	.	ASSPRTGELF
TRBJ2-7	TRBV28	TRBD1	ASSLPQGARARSYEQY
TRBJ1-6	TRBV5-1	.	ASSHDPTVTSSYNSPLH
TRBJ1-2	TRBV7-3	.	ASSHGVNYGYT
TRBJ2-5	TRBV29-1	.	SVVFGRQQETQY
TRBJ2-4	TRBV28	TRBD2	ASSLATSGDGENIQY
TRBJ2-2	TRBV19	.	ASRPKTGLGTGELF
TRBJ2-4	TRBV10-1	TRBD1	ATNPTGDKNIQY
TRBJ2-7	TRBV4-2	TRBD2	ASSPYRSGTAEQY
TRBJ2-2	TRBV5-1	TRBD1	ASSTGSGTGELF
TRBJ1-5	TRBV6-4	.	ASNPGVSGNQPQH
TRBJ1-6	TRBV5-1	.	ASSLDGAANSPLH
TRBJ1-2	TRBV5-1	.	ASSWEATAYGYT